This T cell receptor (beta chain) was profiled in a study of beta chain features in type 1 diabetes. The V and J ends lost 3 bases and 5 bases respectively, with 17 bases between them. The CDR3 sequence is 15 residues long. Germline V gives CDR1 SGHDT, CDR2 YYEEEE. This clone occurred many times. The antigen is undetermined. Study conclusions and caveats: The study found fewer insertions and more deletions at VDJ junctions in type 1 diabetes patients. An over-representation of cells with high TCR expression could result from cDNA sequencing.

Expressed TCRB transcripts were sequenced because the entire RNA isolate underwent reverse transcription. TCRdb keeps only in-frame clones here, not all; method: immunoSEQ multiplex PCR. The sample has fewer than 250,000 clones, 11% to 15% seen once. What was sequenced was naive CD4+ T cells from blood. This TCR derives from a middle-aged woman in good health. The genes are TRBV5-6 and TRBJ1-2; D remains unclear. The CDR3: CASSSGLSTPYGYTF. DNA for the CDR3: TGTGCCAGCAGCTCAGGATTGTCGACACCGTATGGCTACACCTTC.